This T cell receptor beta chain is from a study of cytomegalovirus exposure and HLA in healthy donors. General observations from the study: Most CMV-associated TCR beta chains were later found to appear HLA-restricted. Some segments of the V type, notably TRBV6-2 and TRBV6-3, were excluded as indistinguishable. The productive fraction for most TCR beta V segments was about 87% or about 30% in an earlier analysis. There was a cluster of highly shared sequence variants that was likely a sequencing artifact.

Amplification used 60 Vbeta primers and 13 Jbeta primers. Assay used: immunoSEQ multiplex PCR; TCRdb lists only in-frame clones, some missing. The sample holds around 27,000 clones, 62% seen once. CDR3 length: 16 amino acids. The germline CDR1 and CDR2 sequences are MNHEY and SVGAGI. Trimming pared 0 bases from V and 0 bases from J, leaving 12 bases between. Notes on this clone: Its target is not known. The sample holds other DNA sequences that translate to the same CDR3.

The sequenced sample consisted of PBMCs. This TCR was recovered from a male donor in good health and CMV-seropositive. The chain links TRBV6-5 to TRBJ2-7; D might be TRBD1 (5 bases). CDR3 nucleotide sequence: TGTGCCAGCAGTTACTCTATCGGCGACAGCTCCTACGAGCAGTACTTC. It specifies CASSYSIGDSSYEQYF.